The rows below give T cell receptor beta chains drawn from one sample of a study of tumor and adjacent non-tumor tissue in lung cancer. TCRdb re-analysed the multiplex PCR reads in MiXCR, keeping a single row per CDR3 protein. The sample contains under 150,000 distinct CDR3 sequences, around 60% of which appear only once. Material for sequencing was lung tumor tissue. Receptors were obtained from a man aged 60-69 years with small cell lung cancer. CDR3s include the opening cysteine and the closing phenylalanine or tryptophan. Fields, in order: D gene, V gene, J gene, clone size, CDR3 DNA, CDR3 protein. D genes are given only for firm matches. Part of the rows lack a size; the others show once, few, many or a class for expanded clones.

-	TRBV11-2	TRBJ2-7	many	TGTGCCAGCAGCTTAGCGGCTGGGTACGAGCAGTACTTC	CASSLAAGYEQYF
-	TRBV7-9	TRBJ2-7	-	TGTGCCAGCAGCCCGGTCGGGCAGGCCGGGCTCGAGCAGTACTTC	CASSPVGQAGLEQYF
-	TRBV29-1	TRBJ2-2	-	TGCAGCGTCCAGACTCCGAACACCGGGGAGCTGTTTTTT	CSVQTPNTGELFF
-	TRBV20-1	TRBJ2-5	-	TGCAGTGTCCCCTCCGGGACCCAAGAGACTCAGTACTTC	CSVPSGTQETQYF
-	TRBV11-2	TRBJ2-7	-	TGTGCCAGCAGCTTAAGTCCCTACGAGCACCACTTC	CASSLSPYEHHF
TRBD1	TRBV6-5	TRBJ2-5	many	TGTGCCAGCAGTTATCAGCCAGGGGGTCTAGAGACCCAGTACTTC	CASSYQPGGLETQYF
-	TRBV28	TRBJ2-3	-	TGTGCCAGTCGATCCGACCGCACAGGTACGCAGTATTTT	CASRSDRTGTQYF
-	TRBV6-5	TRBJ2-4	-	TGTGCCAGCAGCCCCGGAGGGACTGCCCAACTAGCCAAAAACATTCTGTACTTC	CASSPGGTAQLAKNILYF
TRBD2	TRBV20-1	TRBJ2-1	many	TGCAGTGCTAGAGCAACTAGCGGGTACAATGAGCAGTTCTTC	CSARATSGYNEQFF
-	TRBV11-2	TRBJ2-1	-	TGTACCAGCAGCTTAGATGTATGTTTCAACAATGAGCAGTTCTTC	CTSSLDVCFNNEQFF
TRBD2	TRBV10-3	TRBJ2-1	-	TGTGCCATCAGTGAGTCAATAAGCGGGAGGGCCAATGAGCGGTTCTTC	CAISESISGRANERFF
-	TRBV11-2	TRBJ1-5	-	TGTACCAGCAGCCCACTGGACGGTCTTGGCAACCAGACCCACAATTTT	CTSSPLDGLGNQTHNF
-	TRBV6-5	TRBJ1-2	few	TGTGCCAGCAAGAAGGCGGTGGACTATGGCTACACCTTC	CASKKAVDYGYTF
TRBD2	TRBV11-3	TRBJ2-1	-	TGTGCCAGCAGCTCGGGACTGGTGGGAGGGCCCTACGATGAGCAGTTCTTC	CASSSGLVGGPYDEQFF
TRBD2	TRBV24-1	TRBJ2-1	-	TGTGCCGTCGGGGGAGCTAGCGGGAGTTTGGGGTACAATGAGCAGTTCTTC	CAVGGASGSLGYNEQFF
-	TRBV21-1	TRBJ2-1	-	TGTGCCAGCAGCCAACCCTGTGGGCGGCCGCCCTACAATGAGCAGTTCTTC	CASSQPCGRPPYNEQFF
-	TRBV4-1	TRBJ1-1	-	TGCGCCAGCAGCCAATGCGGGGGGCAGACTGCTTTCTTT	CASSQCGGQTAFF
-	TRBV28	TRBJ2-7	-	TGTGCCAGTAGTGGGGATGATACCTACGAGCAGTACTTC	CASSGDDTYEQYF
-	TRBV28	TRBJ2-3	-	TGTACCAGCAGTCTCCCAACCGGGTACGGTCTGGATACGCAGTATTTT	CTSSLPTGYGLDTQYF
-	TRBV20-1	TRBJ1-2	-	TGCAGTACTAGCCAATCTACAGGGATCTATGGCTACACCTTC	CSTSQSTGIYGYTF
-	TRBV10-3	TRBJ1-3	-	TGTGCTATCAGCGATCCCTACGCCGCTGGAAACACCATATATTTT	CAISDPYAAGNTIYF
-	TRBV6-1	TRBJ2-3	-	TGTGCCGGCAGTGTAGGCCGGGGTCGCGGCACGGATACGCAGTATTTT	CAGSVGRGRGTDTQYF
TRBD2	TRBV11-3	TRBJ2-1	-	TGTGCCAGCAGCTCAGGTTTTAGCGGGATTGACAATGAGCAGTTCTTC	CASSSGFSGIDNEQFF
TRBD1	TRBV28	TRBJ1-1	-	TGTGCCAGCACGACAGGGTCGATCCGGGCTTTCTTT	CASTTGSIRAFF
TRBD1	TRBV29-1	TRBJ2-2	many	TGCAGCGCCGGACAGGGGTATAACACCGGGGAGCTGTTTTTT	CSAGQGYNTGELFF
-	TRBV12-3/TRBV12-4	TRBJ1-2	many	TGTGCCAGCAGTTTAGAGGGACCCCTAGGCTACACCTTC	CASSLEGPLGYTF
-	TRBV20-1	TRBJ2-6	-	TGCAGTGTCCAAGGGCAGAACTCCATTGCGCGACTGACTTTC	CSVQGQNSIARLTF
-	TRBV4-2	TRBJ2-7	-	TGTGCCAGCAGCCAAGACGGGACGGGAGAGTGGTACTTC	CASSQDGTGEWYF
-	TRBV11-2	TRBJ2-1	medium-sized	TGTGCCAGCAGCTTACTGGGGCGGGATCACGGTGAGCAGTTCTTC	CASSLLGRDHGEQFF
-	TRBV11-3	TRBJ2-2	few	TGTGCCAACAGCTTGGGGGCACCGTTCCCCGGGGAGCTGTTTTTT	CANSLGAPFPGELFF
-	TRBV11-1	TRBJ2-7	few	TGTGCGAGCAGCGTTACGGGCCGGTACGAGAAGTACTTC	CASSVTGRYEKYF
TRBD2	TRBV11-2	TRBJ2-3	-	TGTGCCAATAGCGCGACCCTCGGGACACGGGGACTAGCGGAGAGCACAGATACGCAGTATTTT	CANSATLGTRGLAESTDTQYF
-	TRBV4-1	TRBJ2-7	-	TGCGCCAGCAGCCAAGAGACCAGCGGAATCTACGAGCAGTACTTC	CASSQETSGIYEQYF
-	TRBV28	TRBJ2-7	few	TGTGCCAGCAGATTCACAGGAAGGGACGAGCAGTACTTC	CASRFTGRDEQYF
TRBD2	TRBV5-1	TRBJ2-1	-	TGCGCCAGCAGCTCCTCGGGGACTAGGGGCAATGAGCAGTTCTTC	CASSSSGTRGNEQFF
TRBD1	TRBV5-1	TRBJ1-2	-	TGCGCCACCAGCTTGGGACAGGGGACTTCTAACTATGGCTACACCTTC	CATSLGQGTSNYGYTF
-	TRBV5-1	TRBJ2-1	-	TGCGCCAGCAGCTTTGATGGGTATGGGGGACTGAATGAGCAGTTTTTC	CASSFDGYGGLNEQFF
-	TRBV20-1	TRBJ2-7	once	TGCAGTGCACCCGCCCGAAGGGGCCCCCACGAGCAGTACTTC	CSAPARRGPHEQYF
TRBD2	TRBV10-2	TRBJ2-5	-	TGCGCCAGCGGTGAGTCTGCTAGCGGTCTGTCCCAGTACTTC	CASGESASGLSQYF
TRBD2	TRBV20-1	TRBJ2-5	many	TGCAGTGCTAGAGATTTGAGCGGGAGGGCTCATTTGGAGACCCAGTACTTC	CSARDLSGRAHLETQYF
-	TRBV11-1	TRBJ2-2	few	TGTGCCAACAACTTTCGGATCGTTAACACCGGGGAGCTGTTTTTT	CANNFRIVNTGELFF
-	TRBV10-3	TRBJ2-5	-	TGTGCCATCAGTGAGTCCGTGTACTTGGAGACCCAGTACTTC	CAISESVYLETQYF
TRBD2	TRBV20-1	TRBJ2-3	-	TGCAGTCCTATAGGATTAGCGGGGAGCACATATACGCAGTATTTT	CSPIGLAGSTYTQYF
-	TRBV20-1	TRBJ2-5	-	TGCAGTGCTAGAGCCCAGACTAGGGGGAGAGGAGAGACCCAGTACTTC	CSARAQTRGRGETQYF
-	TRBV10-3	TRBJ2-3	-	TGTGCCATCAGTGAGTCGACTCGGCACCTTATCATAGATACGCAGTATTTT	CAISESTRHLIIDTQYF
-	TRBV20-1	TRBJ1-5	-	TGCAGTGCTAGAGGGTCCAGGAATAGCAATCTGCCCCAGCATTTT	CSARGSRNSNLPQHF
-	TRBV20-1	TRBJ2-3	-	TGCAGTGCTAGCCGAATTAGGGGACCCAGGGCAGATACGCAGTATTTT	CSASRIRGPRADTQYF
-	TRBV12-3/TRBV12-4	TRBJ2-2	-	TGTGCCAGCAGTTTTAGAGGCCCCGGGAATTCTGGGAAGCTGTTTTTT	CASSFRGPGNSGKLFF
-	TRBV11-3	TRBJ2-1	-	TGTGCCAGCAGCTTAGAGCCCGGCTCCTGCAATGAGCAGTTCTTC	CASSLEPGSCNEQFF
TRBD2	TRBV20-1	TRBJ2-5	-	TGCAGTGCTAGACGACAGAGGGGGACTAGCGGGAAACTATGGGTAGAGACCCAGTACTTC	CSARRQRGTSGKLWVETQYF
TRBD1	TRBV20-1	TRBJ2-1	-	TGCAGTGCTCCCCCACCCGGGACAGGGGATGAGCAGTTCTTT	CSAPPPGTGDEQFF
-	TRBV7-8	TRBJ1-3	-	TGTGCCAGCAGCTTAGACACCTTGACGAGGAACACCATATATTTT	CASSLDTLTRNTIYF
TRBD1	TRBV28	TRBJ1-5	-	TGTGCCAGCAGCTGTGACCCCGGGACAGCAGTGGTTCAGCCCCAGCATTTT	CASSCDPGTAVVQPQHF
TRBD1	TRBV28	TRBJ1-1	-	TGTGGCAGCAGTCCAGGGGGTAGTGGCACTGAAGCTTTCTTT	CGSSPGGSGTEAFF